This TCR beta chain was identified in a study of cytomegalovirus exposure and HLA in healthy donors. On the study more broadly: From donors who were HLA-typed, an early data release held 80 million to 95 million unique TCRs.

A word on this clone: The antigen remains unidentified.

Trimming removed 5 bases at V and 5 bases at J, with 18 bases between. CDR1 and CDR2 from the germline V gene are LGHNA and YSLEER. This CDR3 region has 16 residues. PCR used 60 Vbeta primers and 13 Jbeta primers. Here immunoSEQ multiplex PCR was the method, and the copy in TCRdb shows in-frame clones only, minus some. The table records more than 100,000 clones, about four fifths of them present only once. Study results and caveats: As a later analysis revealed, the rate of TCR association differed by HLA locus, with DRB1 most and HLA-C fewest.

The sequence came from a middle-aged woman in good health and CMV-seronegative. The rearrangement joins TRBV4-3 to TRBJ2-2; weak D call: TRBD1 (7 bases). Sequencing was performed on PBMCs. The CDR3 sequence: CASSATAGGGTGELFF. CDR3 in DNA: TGCGCCAGCAGCGCAACGGCAGGGGGAGGTACCGGGGAGCTGTTTTTT.